One TCR beta chain is described in this entry. The CDR3 is 14 residues long. Between the trimmed V and J ends, which lost 0 bases and 5 bases, there was a span of 10 bases. Germline V lookup: CDR1 LGHNA, CDR2 YSLEER. This sample is drawn from a study of beta chain features in type 1 diabetes. The isolated RNA, all of it, was reverse transcribed, so expressed TCRB transcripts were what got sequenced. The data were produced by immunoSEQ multiplex PCR, yet TCRdb's version contains in-frame clones alone and is incomplete. The data hold under 200,000 clones, with about 8.1% observed a single time. The genes are TRBV4-3 and TRBJ1-2, with D tentatively TRBD1 (6 bases). Material: central memory CD4+ T cells from blood. This receptor was obtained from a man between 18 and 35 years old in good health. CDR3 sequence reads: CASSQDHQGYGYTF. In nucleotides, the CDR3 is TGCGCCAGCAGCCAAGATCACCAGGGGTATGGCTACACCTTC.